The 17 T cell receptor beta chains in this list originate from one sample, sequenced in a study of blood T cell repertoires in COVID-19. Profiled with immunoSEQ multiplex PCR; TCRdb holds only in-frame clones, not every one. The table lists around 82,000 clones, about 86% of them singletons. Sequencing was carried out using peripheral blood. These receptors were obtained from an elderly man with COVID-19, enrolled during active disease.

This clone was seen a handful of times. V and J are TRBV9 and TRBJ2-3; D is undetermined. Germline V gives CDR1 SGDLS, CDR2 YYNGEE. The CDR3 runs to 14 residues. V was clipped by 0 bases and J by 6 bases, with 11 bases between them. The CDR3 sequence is CASSVDARYDTQYF. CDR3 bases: TGTGCCAGCAGCGTAGATGCCAGGTACGATACGCAGTATTTT. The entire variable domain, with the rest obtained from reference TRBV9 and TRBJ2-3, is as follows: DSGVTQTPKHLITATGQRVTLRCSPRSGDLSVYWYQQSLDQGLQFLIQYYNGEERAKGNILERFSAQQFPDLHSELNLSSLELGDSALYFCASSVDARYDTQYFGPGTRLTVL.

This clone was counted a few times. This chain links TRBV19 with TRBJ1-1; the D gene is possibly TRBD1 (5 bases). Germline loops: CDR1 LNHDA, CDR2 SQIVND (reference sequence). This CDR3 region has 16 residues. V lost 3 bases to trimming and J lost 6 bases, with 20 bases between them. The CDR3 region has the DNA TGTGCCAGTAGTATGGGCACAGTTCTAATAGGGGCTGAAGCTTTCTTT. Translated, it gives CASSMGTVLIGAEAFF. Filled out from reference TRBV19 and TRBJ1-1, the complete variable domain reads DGGITQSPKYLFRKEGQNVTLSCEQNLNHDAMYWYRQDPGQGLRLIYYSQIVNDFQKGDIAEGYSVSREKKESFPLTVTSAQKNPTAFYLCASSMGTVLIGAEAFFGQGTRLTVV.

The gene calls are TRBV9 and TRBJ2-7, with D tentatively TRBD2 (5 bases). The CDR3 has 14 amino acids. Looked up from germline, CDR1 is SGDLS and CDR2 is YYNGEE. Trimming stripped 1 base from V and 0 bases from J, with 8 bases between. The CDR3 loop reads CASSVIGSSYEQYF. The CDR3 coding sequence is TGTGCCAGCAGCGTAATAGGGAGCTCCTACGAGCAGTACTTC.

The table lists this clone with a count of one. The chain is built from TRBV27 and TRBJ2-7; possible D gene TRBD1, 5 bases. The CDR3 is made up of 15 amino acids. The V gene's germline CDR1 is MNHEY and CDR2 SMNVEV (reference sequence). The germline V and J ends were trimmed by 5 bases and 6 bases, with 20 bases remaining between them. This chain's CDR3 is CASSPRASRVFEQYF. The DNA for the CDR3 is TGTGCCAGCAGTCCCAGGGCTAGTCGCGTATTCGAGCAGTACTTC.

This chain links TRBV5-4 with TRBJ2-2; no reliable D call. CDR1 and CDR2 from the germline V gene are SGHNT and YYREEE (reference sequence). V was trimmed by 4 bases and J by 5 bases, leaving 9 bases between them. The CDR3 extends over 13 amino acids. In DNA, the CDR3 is TGTGCCAGCAGCCTGACTGATACCGGGGAGCTGTTTTTT. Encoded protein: CASSLTDTGELFF.

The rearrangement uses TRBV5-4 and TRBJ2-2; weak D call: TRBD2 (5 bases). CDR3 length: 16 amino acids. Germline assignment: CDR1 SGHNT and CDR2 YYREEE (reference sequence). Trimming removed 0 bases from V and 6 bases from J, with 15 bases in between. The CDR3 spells CASSLVISGSAGELFF. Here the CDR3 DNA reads TGTGCCAGCAGCTTGGTCATATCGGGTAGCGCCGGGGAGCTGTTTTTT.

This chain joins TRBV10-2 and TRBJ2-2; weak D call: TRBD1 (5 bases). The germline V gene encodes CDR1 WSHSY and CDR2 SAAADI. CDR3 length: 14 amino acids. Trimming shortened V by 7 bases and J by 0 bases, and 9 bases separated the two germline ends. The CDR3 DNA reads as TGCGCCAGCAAACTGGACACGAACACCGGGGAGCTGTTTTTT. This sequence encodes CASKLDTNTGELFF.

In DNA form, the CDR3 reads TGTGCCAGCAGTTTACCGGGTTCTTATGGCTACACCTTC. The encoded protein is CASSLPGSYGYTF. The gene calls are TRBV12-3 or TRBV12-4 and TRBJ1-2; D is unresolved. Trimming took off 2 bases at V and 5 bases at J, with 9 bases between the two ends. The CDR3 covers 13 residues.

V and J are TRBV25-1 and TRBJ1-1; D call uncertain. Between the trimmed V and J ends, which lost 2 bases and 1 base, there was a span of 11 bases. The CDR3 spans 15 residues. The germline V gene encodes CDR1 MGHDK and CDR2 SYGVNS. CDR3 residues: CASSELGSGNTEAFF. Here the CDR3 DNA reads TGTGCCAGCAGTGAACTTGGGAGCGGGAACACTGAAGCTTTCTTT.

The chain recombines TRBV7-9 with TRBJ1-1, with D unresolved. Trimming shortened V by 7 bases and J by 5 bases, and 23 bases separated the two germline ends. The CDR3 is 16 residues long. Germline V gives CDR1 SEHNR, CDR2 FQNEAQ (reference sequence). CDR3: CASTDYPDTTRTEAFF. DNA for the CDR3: TGTGCCAGCACCGACTACCCAGACACCACCAGGACTGAAGCTTTCTTT.

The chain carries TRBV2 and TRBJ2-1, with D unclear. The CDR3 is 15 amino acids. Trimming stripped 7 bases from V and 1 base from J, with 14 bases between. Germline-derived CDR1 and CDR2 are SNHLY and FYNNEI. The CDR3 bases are TGTGCCAGCACCGAGGAAGAAATGTCCTACAATGAGCAGTTCTTC. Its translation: CASTEEEMSYNEQFF.

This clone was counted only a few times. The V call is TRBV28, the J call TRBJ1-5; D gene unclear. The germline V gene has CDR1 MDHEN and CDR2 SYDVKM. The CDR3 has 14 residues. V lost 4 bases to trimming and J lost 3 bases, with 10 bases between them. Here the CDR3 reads CASSSRETNQPQHF. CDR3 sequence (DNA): TGTGCCAGCAGTTCGCGGGAGACCAATCAGCCCCAGCATTTT.

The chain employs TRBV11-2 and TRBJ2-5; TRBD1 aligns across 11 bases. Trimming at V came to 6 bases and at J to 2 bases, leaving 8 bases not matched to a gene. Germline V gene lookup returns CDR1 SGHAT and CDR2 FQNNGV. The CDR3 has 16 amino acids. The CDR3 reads CASSRGTGGIQETQYF. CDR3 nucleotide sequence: TGTGCCAGCAGTAGGGGGACAGGGGGTATTCAAGAGACCCAGTACTTC.

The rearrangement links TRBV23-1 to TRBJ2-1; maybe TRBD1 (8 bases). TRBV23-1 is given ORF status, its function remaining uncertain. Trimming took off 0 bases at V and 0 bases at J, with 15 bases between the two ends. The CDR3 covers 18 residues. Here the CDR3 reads CASSQSLNRGGSYNEQFF. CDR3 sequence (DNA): TGCGCCAGCAGTCAATCATTAAACAGGGGGGGCTCCTACAATGAGCAGTTCTTC.

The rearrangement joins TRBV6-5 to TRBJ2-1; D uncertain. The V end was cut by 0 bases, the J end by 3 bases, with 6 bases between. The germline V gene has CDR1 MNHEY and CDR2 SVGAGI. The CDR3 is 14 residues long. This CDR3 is CASSYSIVYNEQFF. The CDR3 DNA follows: TGTGCCAGCAGTTACTCGATAGTCTACAATGAGCAGTTCTTC.

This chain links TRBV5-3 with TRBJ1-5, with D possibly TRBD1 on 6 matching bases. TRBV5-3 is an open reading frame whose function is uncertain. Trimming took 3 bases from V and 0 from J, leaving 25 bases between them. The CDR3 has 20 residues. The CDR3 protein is CARSCPSPGSHRDSNQPQHF. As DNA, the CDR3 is TGTGCCAGAAGCTGCCCGTCTCCGGGATCCCACAGGGATAGCAATCAGCCCCAGCATTTT.

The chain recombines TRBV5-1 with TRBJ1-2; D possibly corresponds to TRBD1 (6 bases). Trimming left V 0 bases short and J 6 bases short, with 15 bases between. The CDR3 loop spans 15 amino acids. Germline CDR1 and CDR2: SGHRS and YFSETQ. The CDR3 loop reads CASSLESSRGHGYTF. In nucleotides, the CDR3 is TGCGCCAGCAGCTTGGAATCTAGCAGGGGCCATGGCTACACCTTC.